This T cell receptor beta chain came from a study of tumor and adjacent non-tumor tissue in lung cancer. Whole-study context: Histology: about 13 adenocarcinoma, a couple of squamous cell carcinoma, 1 small cell lung cancer. On average, productive TCRbeta reads reached about 4.2 million per sample.

The V gene's germline CDR1 is SQVTM and CDR2 ANQGSEA. The germline V and J ends were trimmed by 4 bases and 5 bases, with 12 bases remaining between them. The CDR3 length is 13 residues. Three rounds of nested PCR, following a modified ARM-PCR protocol, produced the TCRbeta library. Each CDR3 protein gets one entry after TCRdb re-called the multiplex PCR reads with MiXCR. The table lists about 200,000 distinct CDR3 sequences, roughly 70% of them singletons. There are many counts of this clonotype. The antigen is unknown. RNA was extracted from bulk tissue without any cell sorting. Study-wide points: Top 100 clones took a larger repertoire share in normal lung. Tumor tissue had significantly higher TCR diversity than normal lung.

Sequenced material: lung tumor tissue. This chain links TRBV29-1 with TRBJ2-1, with D tentatively TRBD1 (5 bases). The TCR comes from a man between 60 and 70 years old with non-small cell lung cancer. CDR3 in amino acids: CSVGAGMNNEQFF. The CDR3 DNA follows: TGCAGCGTTGGGGCAGGGATGAACAATGAGCAGTTCTTC.